Presented here are 24 T cell receptor beta chains from one specimen sequenced in a study of cytomegalovirus exposure and HLA in healthy donors. 13 Jbeta primers and 60 Vbeta primers were used for the PCR. Repertoires were generated with immunoSEQ multiplex PCR, while TCRdb's copy carries only in-frame clones and drops some. The sample consists of around 150,000 clones, roughly 85% of them appearing once. The sample was PBMCs. All receptors derive from a man aged 35-49 years in good health and CMV-seropositive.

This chain joins TRBV7-8 and TRBJ2-1, with D perhaps TRBD2 (6 bases). The V end was cut by 4 bases, the J end by 0 bases, with 10 bases between. Germline CDR1 and CDR2: SGHVS and FQNEAQ. CDR3 size: 15 residues. The CDR3 region has the DNA TGTGCCAGCAGCTCGGGACTCCACTCCTACAATGAGCAGTTCTTC. It translates to CASSSGLHSYNEQFF.

V is TRBV9 and J is TRBJ1-6, with 7 nucleotides matching TRBD1. This CDR3 region has 14 residues. Per the germline V gene, CDR1 is SGDLS and CDR2 is YYNGEE. V gave up 7 bases and J gave up 7 bases; unmatched junction bases: 8. DNA for the CDR3: TGTGCCAGCGAGCAGGGGGATCGGAATTCACCCCTCCACTTT. Its protein is CASEQGDRNSPLHF.

The chain recombines TRBV9 with TRBJ1-2; TRBD1 matches 8 bases. CDR1 and CDR2 (germline): SGDLS, YYNGEE. Trimming took 2 bases from V and 4 from J; bases not matched to a gene: 7. The CDR3 covers 15 residues. The CDR3: CASSVNRGNFYGYTF. The CDR3 region has the DNA TGTGCCAGCAGCGTCAACAGGGGGAACTTCTATGGCTACACCTTC.

This clone came up once. The gene calls are TRBV28 and TRBJ1-2; 8 nucleotides line up with TRBD1. The V gene end was trimmed by 6 bases and the J gene end by 6 bases; junction bases not matched to a gene: 12. Germline V gene data show CDR1 as MDHEN and CDR2 as SYDVKM. This CDR3 contains 15 residues. CDR3: CASSPSWHRGDGYTF. CDR3 sequence (DNA): TGTGCCAGCAGCCCCAGTTGGCACAGGGGGGATGGCTACACCTTC.

The chain combines TRBV30 with TRBJ2-1; 9 bases match TRBD2. The CDR3 has 14 amino acids. The germline CDR1 and CDR2 sequences are GTSNPN and SVGIG (reference sequence). Unmatched junction bases numbered 6, after V lost 5 bases and J lost 4 bases. The CDR3 region has the DNA TGTGCCTGGGGTAGCGGGAGCGGTTACAATGAGCAGTTCTTC. Residues: CAWGSGSGYNEQFF.

This rearrangement joins TRBV6-1 to TRBJ1-4; no definite D call. Germline-derived CDR1 and CDR2 are MNHNS and SASEGT. V dropped 4 bases and J dropped 4 bases, with 13 bases sitting between them. The length of the CDR3 is 15 residues. The CDR3 DNA is TGTGCCAGCAGTGGGGCTGCACTCATTAATGAAAAACTGTTTTTT. Translating gives CASSGAALINEKLFF.

The chain carries TRBV5-1 and TRBJ2-3; TRBD2 might be the D (5 bases). Germline CDR1 SGHRS, CDR2 YFSETQ. This CDR3 has 19 residues. Trimming stripped 1 base from V and 3 bases from J, with 24 bases between. The CDR3 sequence: CASSLSGVRSSGVTDTQYF. CDR3 coding DNA: TGCGCCAGCAGCTTGTCCGGGGTCCGAAGCTCAGGAGTGACAGATACGCAGTATTTT.

The chain carries TRBV19 and TRBJ1-1; 7 nucleotides align to TRBD1. The CDR3 has 15 amino acids. V lost 6 bases to trimming and J lost 1 base; unmatched junction nucleotides: 8. CDR1 LNHDA and CDR2 SQIVND come from the germline V gene (reference sequence). CDR3 region: CASSPRGQKNTEAFF. The CDR3 coding sequence is TGTGCCAGTAGCCCGAGGGGACAGAAGAACACTGAAGCTTTCTTT. Variable domain in full (rest from reference TRBV19 and TRBJ1-1): DGGITQSPKYLFRKEGQNVTLSCEQNLNHDAMYWYRQDPGQGLRLIYYSQIVNDFQKGDIAEGYSVSREKKESFPLTVTSAQKNPTAFYLCASSPRGQKNTEAFFGQGTRLTVV.

The chain uses TRBV29-1 and TRBJ2-3, with 10 bases lining up with TRBD1. The CDR3 has 14 residues. CDR1 is SQVTM, CDR2 ANQGSEA, per germline. The V and J ends lost 8 bases and 5 bases, in that order; junction bases with no gene match: 10. The CDR3 loop is CSWRGQGVGDTQYF. The CDR3 bases are TGCAGCTGGCGAGGACAGGGGGTGGGAGATACGCAGTATTTT.

This clone occurred a few times. The chain carries TRBV5-1 and TRBJ2-1; 9 nucleotides align to TRBD1. In germline, CDR1 is SGHRS, CDR2 YFSETQ. The V and J ends lost 0 bases and 10 bases, in that order; junction bases with no gene match: 5. The CDR3 is made up of 14 amino acids. The CDR3 here is CASSLGQGVGEQFF. CDR3 DNA sequence: TGCGCCAGCAGCTTGGGACAGGGGGTCGGGGAGCAGTTCTTC.

A remark on this clone: The same CDR3 can be traced to other DNA sequences in this sample. CDR3 protein: CASSSGQNYGYTF. Here the CDR3 DNA reads TGTGCCAGTAGTTCGGGACAGAACTATGGCTACACCTTC. The V gene is TRBV19, the J gene TRBJ1-2; 7 bases are a match to TRBD1. Germline V gives CDR1 LNHDA, CDR2 SQIVND (reference sequence). CDR3 size: 13 residues. After removal of 5 bases from V and 2 bases from J, the junction contained 2 bases not matched to a gene.

The rearrangement joins TRBV7-2 to TRBJ2-2; 9 bases align to TRBD2. Losses at the gene ends were 8 bases for V and 6 bases for J; bases not matched to a gene: 7. The CDR3 contains 14 residues. Per germline, CDR1 SGHTA and CDR2 FQGNSA. The CDR3 nucleotides read TGTGCCAGCGGGGGCGGGAGGGCCGCCGGGGAGCTGTTTTTT. This codes for CASGGGRAAGELFF.

CDR3 DNA: TGTGCCAGCAGTCCAGCGATGAACACTGAAGCTTTCTTT. Translating gives CASSPAMNTEAFF. The chain recombines TRBV28 with TRBJ1-1, with D unclear. Germline values: CDR1 MDHEN, CDR2 SYDVKM. Trimming stripped 5 bases from V and 0 bases from J, with 7 bases between. The CDR3 contains 13 residues.

The chain employs TRBV5-1 and TRBJ2-5; D might be TRBD2 (6 bases). Germline CDR1 SGHRS, CDR2 YFSETQ. The V and J ends lost 0 bases and 5 bases respectively, with 20 bases between them. The CDR3 contains 17 residues. The CDR3 sequence is CASSLEGGALNGETQYF. The DNA for the CDR3 is TGCGCCAGCAGCTTGGAGGGCGGGGCGCTAAACGGGGAGACCCAGTACTTC.

The rearrangement uses TRBV27 and TRBJ2-7; 14 nucleotides agree with TRBD2. The CDR3 runs to 19 residues. The ends lost 5 bases at V and 2 bases at J; junction bases unmatched: 14. The germline CDR1 and CDR2 sequences are MNHEY and SMNVEV (reference sequence). Here the CDR3 DNA reads TGTGCCAGCAGTGAGGGACTAGCGGGAGCAGAGCTGAGGGCCTACGAGCAGTACTTC. Its protein is CASSEGLAGAELRAYEQYF.

The V call is TRBV11-2, the J call TRBJ2-1, with D possibly TRBD1 on 5 matching bases. The germline V gene encodes CDR1 SGHAT and CDR2 FQNNGV. The CDR3 covers 16 residues. The ends were cut back, 8 bases at V and 4 bases at J, with 21 bases in the middle. CDR3 protein: CASSLMGQRLYNEQFF. DNA for the CDR3: TGTGCCAGCTCCCTAATGGGGCAACGATTATACAATGAGCAGTTCTTC.

CDR3 nucleotides: TGTGCCAGCAGAAAAACAGGGTCAGGGCAGCCCCAGCATTTT. Translation: CASRKTGSGQPQHF. The chain carries TRBV6-6 and TRBJ1-5; D perhaps matches TRBD1 (6 bases). The germline V gene has CDR1 MNHNY and CDR2 SVGAGI (reference sequence). Trimming removed 6 bases at V and 7 bases at J, with 16 bases between. The CDR3 totals 14 residues.

This sequence joins TRBV28 and TRBJ2-1, with unresolved D. V lost 6 bases, J lost 12 bases, and 18 bases lay in between. Germline loops: CDR1 MDHEN, CDR2 SYDVKM. The CDR3 totals 13 residues. This CDR3 reads CASRTQSTLRQFF. CDR3 coding DNA: TGTGCCAGCAGAACACAGTCGACCCTTCGGCAGTTCTTC. The variable domain in full, with the rest retrieved from reference TRBV28 and TRBJ2-1, is DVKVTQSSRYLVKRTGEKVFLECVQDMDHENMFWYRQDPGLGLRLIYFSYDVKMKEKGDIPEGYSVSREKKERFSLILESASTNQTSMYLCASRTQSTLRQFFGPGTRLTVL.

A single count supports this clone. CDR3 loop: CASSDTTQGEYEQYF. The CDR3 nucleotides read TGTGCCAGCAGTGATACGACCCAGGGGGAATACGAGCAGTACTTC. The chain carries TRBV25-1 and TRBJ2-7; the match to TRBD1 covers 7 bases. The CDR3 has 15 residues. V was pared by 3 bases and J by 4 bases, with 9 bases of the junction left unmatched. From germline, CDR1 is MGHDK and CDR2 SYGVNS.

The V call is TRBV5-1, the J call TRBJ1-1; D not resolved. This CDR3 is 13 amino acids long. V dropped 0 bases and J dropped 9 bases, with 12 bases sitting between them. Germline V gene lookup returns CDR1 SGHRS and CDR2 YFSETQ. This chain's CDR3 is CASSLGLGEKAFF. The CDR3 DNA reads TGCGCCAGCAGCTTGGGTCTCGGGGAGAAAGCTTTCTTT.

V is TRBV30 and J is TRBJ1-5, with D possibly TRBD1 on 6 matching bases. Trimming removed 6 bases at V and 3 bases at J, with 15 bases between. This CDR3 comprises 14 residues. Germline V CDR1 and CDR2: GTSNPN, SVGIG (reference sequence). CDR3 in amino acids: CACRGAGPNQPQHF. CDR3 nucleotides: TGTGCCTGCCGGGGGGCCGGGCCCAATCAGCCCCAGCATTTT.

This clone showed up just a few times. The rearrangement uses TRBV7-9 and TRBJ1-4; possible D gene TRBD1, 5 bases. Per the germline V gene, CDR1 is SEHNR and CDR2 is FQNEAQ (reference sequence). V dropped 4 bases and J dropped 8 bases, with 11 bases sitting between them. CDR3 length: 13 amino acids. Here the CDR3 reads CASSSGMGEKLFF. CDR3 nucleotide sequence: TGTGCCAGCAGCTCAGGGATGGGCGAAAAACTGTTTTTT.

This chain joins TRBV5-1 and TRBJ1-5; 12 nucleotides agree with TRBD1. This CDR3 spans 15 amino acids. CDR1 is SGHRS, CDR2 YFSETQ, per germline. Trimming at V came to 3 bases and at J to 5 bases, leaving 3 bases not matched to a gene. CDR3 sequence (DNA): TGCGCCAGCAGCTCAGGGACAGGGGGCGATCAGCCCCAGCATTTT. As protein: CASSSGTGGDQPQHF. The entire variable domain, with the rest obtained from reference TRBV5-1 and TRBJ1-5, is as follows: KAGVTQTPRYLIKTRGQQVTLSCSPISGHRSVSWYQQTPGQGLQFLFEYFSETQRNKGNFPGRFSGRQFSNSRSEMNVSTLELGDSALYLCASSSGTGGDQPQHFGDGTRLSIL.

This clone came up a few times. The gene calls are TRBV19 and TRBJ1-5; D is unclear. This CDR3 spans 12 amino acids. In germline, CDR1 is LNHDA, CDR2 SQIVND (reference sequence). Trimming shortened V by 5 bases and J by 3 bases, and 5 bases separated the two germline ends. DNA of the CDR3: TGTGCCAGTAGTCTTCTCAATCAGCCCCAGCATTTT. Translation: CASSLLNQPQHF.